The subject of this entry is one T cell receptor (beta chain). The sample is drawn from a study of blood T cell repertoires in COVID-19. Under the authors' procedure: By means of reference gene primer amplification, nucleated cell counts were estimated. Clones were sequenced by immunoSEQ multiplex PCR, and TCRdb holds only the in-frame ones, with some missing. The V and J calls and the clone size are those of that table, but D and trimming were determined from the DNA. The profile shows hundreds of thousands of clones, approximately 90% of them singletons. The CDR3 runs to 13 residues. Germline loops: CDR1 SGHKS, CDR2 YYEKEE (reference sequence). V shed 4 bases and J shed 4 bases, with 9 bases lying between them. Cohort allocation depended upon clinical history that participants reported.

Sequencing was carried out using PBMCs or T cells enriched from blood (not recorded which). This sequence joins TRBV5-5 and TRBJ1-5, with D perhaps matching TRBD1 (5 bases). This TCR was recovered from a young man who had recovered from COVID-19. This CDR3 reads CASSGRANQPQHF. CDR3 sequence (DNA): TGTGCCAGCAGCGGCAGGGCGAATCAGCCCCAGCATTTT.